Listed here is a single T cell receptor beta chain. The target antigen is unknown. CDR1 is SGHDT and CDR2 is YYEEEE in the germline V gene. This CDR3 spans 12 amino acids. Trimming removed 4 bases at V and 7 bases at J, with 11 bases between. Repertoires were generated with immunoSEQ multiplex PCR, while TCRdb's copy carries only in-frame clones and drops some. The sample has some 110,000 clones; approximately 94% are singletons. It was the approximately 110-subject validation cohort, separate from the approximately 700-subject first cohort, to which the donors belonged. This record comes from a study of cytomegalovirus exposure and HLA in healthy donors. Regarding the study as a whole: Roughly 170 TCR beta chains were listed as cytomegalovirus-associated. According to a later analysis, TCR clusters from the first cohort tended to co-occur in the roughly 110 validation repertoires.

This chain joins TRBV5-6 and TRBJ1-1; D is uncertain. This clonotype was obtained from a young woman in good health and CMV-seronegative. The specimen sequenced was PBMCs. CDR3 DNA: TGTGCCAGCAGCGGTGCTCAGAATGAAGCTTTCTTT. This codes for CASSGAQNEAFF.